What follows are 24 T cell receptor beta chains derived from one specimen sequenced in a study of identical twins. One entry per CDR3 protein, called by TCRdb with MiXCR from the 5' RACE reads. This table has roughly 500,000 distinct CDR3 sequences, roughly a fifth appearing once. These data also featured in a second study, about T cells expressing NK-cell markers.

Sequenced input: CD4+ T cells sorted from blood. The receptors derive from a woman aged 18-29 years in good health.

In this sample, this clonotype turned up a few times. The chain uses TRBV24-1 and TRBJ2-1; 11 positions match TRBD1. V lost 3 bases and J lost 7; bases outside the gene matches: 4. The CDR3 is 15 amino acids. CDR1 and CDR2 (germline): KGHDR, SFDVKD. The CDR3 spells CATSDPGQGENEQFF. CDR3 coding DNA: TGTGCCACCAGTGATCCGGGACAGGGGGAGAATGAGCAGTTCTTC.

The rearrangement joins TRBV20-1 to TRBJ1-1, with D possibly matching TRBD1 (6 bases). Per the germline V gene, CDR1 is DFQATT and CDR2 is SNEGSKA (reference sequence). Trimming removed 3 bases at V and 4 bases at J, with 12 bases between. CDR3 length: 13 residues. The chain's CDR3 is CSASRGARTEAFF. The CDR3 region has the DNA TGCAGTGCTAGTCGGGGGGCGCGCACTGAAGCTTTCTTT.

This clonotype was seen more than once but under ten times. The rearrangement links TRBV20-1 to TRBJ2-1, with D perhaps TRBD2 (5 bases). V was trimmed by 1 base and J by 0 bases, leaving 7 bases between them. The CDR3 runs to 14 residues. The germline gives CDR1 DFQATT, CDR2 SNEGSKA (reference sequence). CDR3 sequence: CSARAGSSYNEQFF. CDR3 DNA: TGCAGTGCTAGAGCGGGAAGCTCCTACAATGAGCAGTTCTTC.

In its sample, this clonotype was seen many times. This sequence joins TRBV10-3 and TRBJ1-1; maybe TRBD1 (6 bases). Germline CDR1 and CDR2: ENHRY and SYGVKD. The V and J ends lost 5 bases and 5 bases respectively, with 15 bases between them. The CDR3 is made up of 14 amino acids. The CDR3 here is CAISKRPGETEAFF. CDR3 nucleotide sequence: TGTGCCATCAGTAAGAGGCCAGGGGAGACTGAAGCTTTCTTT.

The chain has TRBV12-3 or TRBV12-4 and TRBJ2-6, with D possibly being TRBD1 (6 bases). The CDR3 spans 15 residues. Trimming removed 6 bases from V and 2 bases from J, with 11 bases in between. The CDR3, as DNA: TGTGCCAGCAGACAGGGTGTACCTGGGGCCAACGTCCTGACTTTC. Protein: CASRQGVPGANVLTF.

The chain combines TRBV5-1 with TRBJ1-1, with no clear D. V shed 0 bases and J shed 3 bases, with 9 bases lying between them. CDR1 is SGHRS and CDR2 is YFSETQ in the germline V gene. The CDR3 loop spans 14 amino acids. CDR3 protein: CASSLEAADTEAFF. The CDR3, as DNA: TGCGCCAGCAGCTTGGAGGCGGCGGACACTGAAGCTTTCTTT.

This clonotype was detected only a few times. The J gene is TRBJ2-1, the V gene TRBV4-3; D remains unclear. Germline loops: CDR1 LGHNA, CDR2 YSLEER. The V and J ends lost 0 bases and 5 bases respectively, with 8 bases between them. The CDR3 consists of 14 residues. CDR3 nucleotides: TGCGCCAGCAGCCAAGATCCCAGCAACAATGAGCAGTTCTTC. Encoded protein: CASSQDPSNNEQFF.

A few counts support this clonotype. The chain joins TRBV5-5 to TRBJ1-2; D call uncertain. This CDR3 is built from 14 residues. Per germline, CDR1 SGHKS and CDR2 YYEKEE (reference sequence). Trimming shortened V by 0 bases and J by 4 bases, and 10 bases separated the two germline ends. CDR3 in DNA: TGTGCCAGCAGCTTGGACAGCCCATCCTATGGCTACACCTTC. Its translation: CASSLDSPSYGYTF.

The V call is TRBV20-1, the J call TRBJ2-2; 13 nucleotides line up with TRBD2. CDR3 length equals 16 residues. V shed 3 bases and J 7 bases; nucleotides not matched to a gene: 8. In germline, CDR1 is DFQATT, CDR2 SNEGSKA (reference sequence). The CDR3 loop is CSASGTSGGVDGELFF. For the CDR3, the DNA is TGCAGTGCTAGCGGCACTAGCGGGGGGGTGGACGGGGAGCTGTTTTTT.

This clonotype occurred many times. The V and J genes are TRBV15 and TRBJ2-7; 8 positions agree with TRBD1. Germline values: CDR1 LNHNV, CDR2 YYDKDF (reference sequence). The CDR3 contains 16 residues. With 0 bases clipped from V and 3 bases from J, the junction kept 7 bases outside the gene matches. CDR3 DNA: TGTGCCACCAGCAGAGATCGTGGACAGGGCAACTACGAGCAGTACTTC. Amino acids: CATSRDRGQGNYEQYF.

This chain links TRBV9 with TRBJ2-3; D not resolved. The CDR3 runs 14 residues. In germline, CDR1 is SGDLS, CDR2 YYNGEE. V was shortened by 0 bases and J by 6 bases, with 11 bases between the two germline ends. For the CDR3, the DNA is TGTGCCAGCAGCGTAGCACCGGGTAGGGATACGCAGTATTTT. As protein: CASSVAPGRDTQYF.

This clonotype was seen a handful of times. The chain recombines TRBV20-1 with TRBJ1-2; 9 bases match TRBD1. The CDR3 consists of 14 residues. The germline gives CDR1 DFQATT, CDR2 SNEGSKA (reference sequence). V was pared by 3 bases and J by 3 bases, with 5 bases of the junction left unmatched. CDR3 sequence: CSARRDRVDYGYTF. CDR3 bases: TGCAGTGCTAGGCGGGACAGGGTGGACTATGGCTACACCTTC.

A few counts support this clonotype. This chain uses TRBV5-4 with TRBJ2-6; D is undetermined. The length of the CDR3 is 14 residues. V lost 5 bases to trimming and J lost 0 bases, with 6 bases between them. The V gene's germline CDR1 is SGHNT and CDR2 YYREEE (reference sequence). The CDR3 sequence: CASSYDSGANVLTF. In nucleotides, the CDR3 is TGTGCCAGCAGTTACGACTCTGGGGCCAACGTCCTGACTTTC.

This clonotype was picked up a small number of times. The chain employs TRBV20-1 and TRBJ2-5; D gene unclear. Germline CDR1 reads DFQATT; CDR2 reads SNEGSKA (reference sequence). This CDR3 is 11 amino acids long. The V end lost 3 bases, the J end lost 1 base, and 3 bases lay between the germline ends. The CDR3 is CSARVQETQYF. CDR3 coding DNA: TGCAGTGCTAGGGTCCAAGAGACCCAGTACTTC.

This clonotype came up a few times. The CDR3 spells CAISTGGNYEQYF. The CDR3 coding sequence is TGTGCCATCAGTACAGGGGGCAACTACGAGCAGTACTTC. The rearrangement links TRBV10-3 to TRBJ2-7; 9 bases are a match to TRBD1. The trim removed 5 bases at V and 3 bases at J, leaving 2 bases unmatched. The CDR3 contains 13 residues. The germline CDR1 and CDR2 sequences are ENHRY and SYGVKD.

The chain employs TRBV6-2 or TRBV6-3 and TRBJ2-2; D is possibly TRBD2 (6 bases). The length of the CDR3 is 15 residues. CDR1 is MNHEY, CDR2 SVGEGT, per germline. The germline V and J ends were trimmed by 4 bases and 0 bases, with 9 bases remaining between them. The chain's CDR3 is CASSWRVPNTGELFF. In nucleotides, the CDR3 is TGTGCCAGCAGTTGGAGGGTACCGAACACCGGGGAGCTGTTTTTT.

The rearrangement links TRBV20-1 to TRBJ2-4; 9 positions match TRBD1. The ends lost 6 bases at V and 0 bases at J; junction bases unmatched: 6. From germline, CDR1 is DFQATT and CDR2 SNEGSKA (reference sequence). CDR3 length: 15 residues. CDR3 DNA: TGCAGTGCAGAGGGGACAGGGCCAGCCAAAAACATTCAGTACTTC. Translated: CSAEGTGPAKNIQYF.

V and J are TRBV9 and TRBJ2-1, with 7 positions matching TRBD2. Looked up from germline, CDR1 is SGDLS and CDR2 is YYNGEE. The CDR3 extends over 16 amino acids. V shed 3 bases, J shed 7 bases, and the junction held 13 bases outside the gene matches. The chain's CDR3 is CASSGRLADVENEQFF. CDR3 sequence (DNA): TGTGCCAGCAGCGGGCGGCTAGCGGACGTAGAGAATGAGCAGTTCTTC.

This chain links TRBV6-1 with TRBJ2-7; no firm D call. V lost 2 bases and J 2 bases, leaving 4 bases between the germline ends. Germline lookup yields CDR1 MNHNS and CDR2 SASEGT. The CDR3 is 12 residues long. In DNA form, the CDR3 reads TGTGCCAGCAGTGAACTAGCCTACGAGCAGTACTTC. Translating gives CASSELAYEQYF.

CDR3 region: CASSFRGSPTDTQYF. In DNA form, the CDR3 reads TGTGCCAGCAGCTTCCGCGGGAGTCCCACAGATACGCAGTATTTT. The gene calls are TRBV5-6 and TRBJ2-3, with TRBD2 identical over 7 bases. The V segment lost 2 bases and the J segment 2 bases; nucleotides outside the gene matches: 5. From germline, CDR1 is SGHDT and CDR2 YYEEEE. This CDR3 has 15 residues. Together with reference TRBV5-6 and TRBJ2-3, the CDR3 gives the full variable domain: DAGVTQSPTHLIKTRGQQVTLRCSPKSGHDTVSWYQQALGQGPQFIFQYYEEEERQRGNFPDRFSGHQFPNYSSELNVNALLLGDSALYLCASSFRGSPTDTQYFGPGTRLTVL.

This sequence joins TRBV15 and TRBJ2-5; tentatively, D is TRBD2 (6 bases). Trimming took 1 base from V and 6 from J, leaving 18 bases between them. This CDR3 spans 16 amino acids. CDR1 is LNHNV, CDR2 YYDKDF, per germline (reference sequence). The CDR3 sequence is CATSRGIGGITKTQYF. The CDR3 bases are TGTGCCACCAGCAGAGGAATCGGCGGGATTACGAAGACCCAGTACTTC.

On this clonotype: The germline gene is not matched at one end of the junction; a read error may be the cause. This chain joins TRBV5-1 and TRBJ2-3, with TRBD1 matching 9 bases. Germline lookup yields CDR1 SGHRS and CDR2 YFSETQ. CDR3 length: 15 residues. The CDR3: CASSFFGTGTDTQYF. CDR3 DNA sequence: TGCGCCAGCAGCTTTTTTGGGACAGGGACAGATACCCAGTATTTT.

This chain joins TRBV6-5 and TRBJ2-7; 8 bases agree with TRBD2. Germline CDR1 and CDR2: MNHEY and SVGAGI. J lost 3 bases, V lost 2 bases, and 6 bases had no gene match. CDR3 size: 15 residues. CDR3 loop: CASSYRGGLFYEQYF. CDR3 sequence (DNA): TGTGCCAGCAGTTACCGGGGGGGCCTCTTCTACGAGCAGTACTTC.

Only a few counts were recorded for this clonotype. V and J are TRBV6-5 and TRBJ2-7, with D perhaps matching TRBD1 (5 bases). CDR3 length: 14 amino acids. V lost 4 bases, J lost 3 bases, and 13 bases lay in between. CDR1 is MNHEY, CDR2 SVGAGI, per germline. The CDR3 reads CASSSQGPGYEQYF. DNA of the CDR3: TGTGCCAGCAGTTCCCAGGGTCCAGGCTACGAGCAGTACTTC.